These T cell receptor beta chains were read from a single sample in a study of T-cell reconstitution after alpha-beta-depleted transplantation in children. One entry per CDR3 protein results from TCRdb running MiXCR on the PCR reads. Of around 450,000 distinct CDR3 sequences in the sample, around 46% are singletons; the top ten hold 27%. The starting material was PBMCs, obtained before TCRalphabeta/CD19-depleted stem cell transplant. The receptors derive from a girl between 2 and 10 years old with aplastic anemia, due to receive a stem cell transplant. CDR3s include the opening cysteine and the closing phenylalanine or tryptophan. Each record gives: CDR3 protein, CDR3 DNA, clone size, V gene, J gene, D gene. The D gene is left open where the match is weak. The size field is filled for only some rows; it gives once, few, many or a size class.

CDR3 protein: CASSYIGAHTYEQYF
CDR3 DNA: TGTGCCAGCAGTTACATAGGGGCACACACCTACGAGCAGTACTTC
clone size: few
V gene: TRBV6-5
J gene: TRBJ2-7
D gene: NA

CDR3 protein: CASMILAGMGSYNEQFF
CDR3 DNA: TGTGCCAGCATGATCCTAGCGGGAATGGGATCCTACAATGAGCAGTTCTTC
clone size: NA
V gene: TRBV6-2/TRBV6-3
J gene: TRBJ2-1
D gene: TRBD2

CDR3 protein: CASMMGARETQYF
CDR3 DNA: TGTGCCAGCATGATGGGAGCTCGGGAGACCCAGTACTTC
clone size: few
V gene: TRBV6-1
J gene: TRBJ2-5
D gene: NA

CDR3 protein: CASSYASGGYNEQFF
CDR3 DNA: TGTGCCAGCAGTTACGCTAGCGGAGGCTACAATGAGCAGTTCTTC
clone size: few
V gene: TRBV6-2/TRBV6-3
J gene: TRBJ2-1
D gene: TRBD2

CDR3 protein: CASSYPGLAVSYEQYF
CDR3 DNA: TGTGCCAGCAGTTACCCCGGACTAGCGGTTTCCTACGAGCAGTACTTC
clone size: NA
V gene: TRBV6-2/TRBV6-3
J gene: TRBJ2-7
D gene: TRBD2

CDR3 protein: CSAFSPLANEQYF
CDR3 DNA: TGCAGTGCTTTTTCCCCACTAGCGAACGAGCAGTACTTC
clone size: NA
V gene: TRBV20-1
J gene: TRBJ2-7
D gene: TRBD2

CDR3 protein: CASSLDGTANYEQYF
CDR3 DNA: TGTGCCAGCAGCTTAGACGGGACAGCCAACTACGAGCAGTACTTC
clone size: NA
V gene: TRBV7-2
J gene: TRBJ2-7
D gene: TRBD1

CDR3 protein: CASSPGAPAGDTQYF
CDR3 DNA: TGTGCCAGCAGTCCCGGGGCGCCAGCGGGGGATACGCAGTATTTT
clone size: NA
V gene: TRBV12-3/TRBV12-4
J gene: TRBJ2-3
D gene: TRBD2

CDR3 protein: CAWRDRAGELFF
CDR3 DNA: TGTGCCTGGCGGGACCGTGCCGGGGAGCTGTTTTTT
clone size: few
V gene: TRBV30
J gene: TRBJ2-2
D gene: NA

CDR3 protein: CATSRLSQQYF
CDR3 DNA: TGTGCCACCAGCAGATTGTCCCAGCAGTACTTC
clone size: NA
V gene: TRBV15
J gene: TRBJ2-7
D gene: NA

CDR3 protein: CASSLLGLAGQKGGDTQYF
CDR3 DNA: TGTGCCAGCAGCTTATTGGGGCTAGCGGGACAAAAGGGGGGAGATACGCAGTATTTT
clone size: NA
V gene: TRBV7-8
J gene: TRBJ2-3
D gene: TRBD2

CDR3 protein: CASSLDRGRADTQYF
CDR3 DNA: TGTGCCAGCAGCTTAGACAGGGGGCGGGCAGATACGCAGTATTTT
clone size: many
V gene: TRBV7-9
J gene: TRBJ2-3
D gene: TRBD1

CDR3 protein: CASSYTDTQYF
CDR3 DNA: TGTGCCAGCAGTTACACAGATACGCAGTATTTT
clone size: many
V gene: TRBV2
J gene: TRBJ2-3
D gene: NA

CDR3 protein: CASSESRTSGDTQYF
CDR3 DNA: TGTGCCAGCAGTGAATCCCGGACTAGTGGAGATACGCAGTATTTT
clone size: many
V gene: TRBV25-1
J gene: TRBJ2-3
D gene: TRBD2

CDR3 protein: CASSHPDEKLFF
CDR3 DNA: TGTGCCAGCAGCCATCCCGATGAAAAACTGTTTTTT
clone size: NA
V gene: TRBV4-2
J gene: TRBJ1-4
D gene: NA

CDR3 protein: CASSRWDRGTNGYTF
CDR3 DNA: TGTGCCAGCAGCCGATGGGACAGGGGAACTAATGGCTACACCTTC
clone size: NA
V gene: TRBV5-6
J gene: TRBJ1-2
D gene: TRBD1

CDR3 protein: CASSETTAAQETQYF
CDR3 DNA: TGTGCCAGCAGCGAAACTACAGCCGCTCAAGAGACCCAGTACTTC
clone size: NA
V gene: TRBV7-3
J gene: TRBJ2-5
D gene: NA

CDR3 protein: CASGGAQYEQYF
CDR3 DNA: TGTGCCAGCGGCGGGGCCCAGTACGAGCAGTACTTC
clone size: NA
V gene: TRBV7-9
J gene: TRBJ2-7
D gene: NA

CDR3 protein: CSVERPRPLTLTEQYF
CDR3 DNA: TGCAGCGTCGAACGACCGAGACCCTTAACTCTAACCGAGCAGTACTTC
clone size: many
V gene: TRBV29-1
J gene: TRBJ2-7
D gene: NA

CDR3 protein: CSAKETRQETQYF
CDR3 DNA: TGCAGTGCTAAAGAGACTAGACAAGAGACCCAGTACTTC
clone size: few
V gene: TRBV20-1
J gene: TRBJ2-5
D gene: NA

CDR3 protein: CASSAGLAGDTDTQYF
CDR3 DNA: TGTGCCAGCAGCGCGGGACTAGCGGGGGACACAGATACGCAGTATTTT
clone size: few
V gene: TRBV5-4
J gene: TRBJ2-3
D gene: TRBD2

CDR3 protein: CSASGRGYNEQFF
CDR3 DNA: TGCAGTGCTAGCGGGAGGGGATACAATGAGCAGTTCTTC
clone size: NA
V gene: TRBV20-1
J gene: TRBJ2-1
D gene: TRBD2

CDR3 protein: CATSEETGGTYEQYF
CDR3 DNA: TGTGCCACCAGCGAGGAGACCGGAGGGACCTACGAGCAGTACTTC
clone size: NA
V gene: TRBV15
J gene: TRBJ2-7
D gene: NA

CDR3 protein: CATSVGNYGYTF
CDR3 DNA: TGTGCCACCAGTGTGGGGAACTATGGCTACACCTTC
clone size: NA
V gene: TRBV24-1
J gene: TRBJ1-2
D gene: NA

CDR3 protein: CASSLEVRGLGYTF
CDR3 DNA: TGCGCCAGCAGCTTGGAAGTCCGGGGTCTGGGCTACACCTTC
clone size: NA
V gene: TRBV5-1
J gene: TRBJ1-2
D gene: NA

CDR3 protein: CASSSDRGGPGTQYF
CDR3 DNA: TGTGCCAGCAGCTCCGACAGGGGGGGTCCAGGGACCCAGTACTTC
clone size: NA
V gene: TRBV7-6
J gene: TRBJ2-5
D gene: TRBD1